Sequencing of this TCR beta chain was carried out in a study of cytomegalovirus exposure and HLA in healthy donors. Study context: HLA-typed donors contributed around 82 million unique TCRs, which were held in an early data release.

Comments on this clone: No antigen is known for it.

V lost 5 bases and J 6 bases, leaving 17 bases between the germline ends. Per the germline V gene, CDR1 is MDHEN and CDR2 is SYDVKM. This CDR3 is 14 amino acids long. Study-level results: TCR beta chains numbering some 160 were designated cytomegalovirus-associated.

The study ran its PCR with 60 Vbeta and 13 Jbeta primers. Libraries were prepared by immunoSEQ multiplex PCR; TCRdb keeps only in-frame clonotypes and omits some of them. The sample consists of fewer than 200,000 clones, around 75% of them appearing once. The chain joins TRBV28 to TRBJ2-7; maybe TRBD1 (6 bases). Input material: PBMCs. This clonotype was obtained from a female donor in good health and CMV-seronegative. This CDR3 is CASSPTPDSREQYF. The CDR3, as DNA: TGTGCCAGCAGTCCAACCCCGGACAGCCGCGAGCAGTACTTC.